Following are 16 T cell receptor beta chains from one sample sequenced in a study of blood T cell repertoires in COVID-19 (dated by TCRdb to 2018 to 2021). Libraries came from the immunoSEQ multiplex PCR assay. Drawn from immuneACCESS, this table holds only the in-frame rearrangements with V and J called that TCRdb kept. Clones are partly lost; checked studies trace under half to an unresolved V gene and leave the rest unexplained. This sample gives more than 300,000 clones in total; about 90% of them show up just once. The top ten clones comprise 8% to 13% of the sample. The material sequenced was peripheral blood. Receptor source: a woman between 25 and 40 years old with COVID-19, enrolled during active disease.

J is TRBJ2-5 and V is TRBV5-8, with D perhaps TRBD2 (6 bases). Trimming took off 0 bases at V and 5 bases at J, with 17 bases between the two ends. Germline V gives CDR1 SGHTS, CDR2 YDEGEE. The CDR3 is 16 amino acids. The CDR3 coding sequence is TGTGCCAGCAGCTTGGGCTCGGGCAGCGCGGGGGAGACCCAGTACTTC. Its translation is CASSLGSGSAGETQYF. Together with reference TRBV5-8 and TRBJ2-5, the CDR3 gives the full variable domain: EAGVTQSPTHLIKTRGQQATLRCSPISGHTSVYWYQQALGLGLQFLLWYDEGEERNRGNFPPRFSGRQFPNYSSELNVNALELEDSALYLCASSLGSGSAGETQYFGPGTRLLVL.

The chain combines TRBV6-4 with TRBJ2-6; perhaps TRBD1 as D (6 bases). Per the germline V gene, CDR1 is MRHNA and CDR2 is SNTAGT. CDR3 length: 16 amino acids. V was trimmed by 5 bases and J by 3 bases, leaving 14 bases between them. The CDR3 region has the DNA TGTGCCAGCAGTCCTACAGGGCTAGGTGGGGCCAACGTCCTGACTTTC. Translating gives CASSPTGLGGANVLTF.

This clone is a singleton in its sample. The J gene is TRBJ2-5, the V gene TRBV5-6; the match to TRBD1 covers 7 bases. The CDR3 runs 13 residues. Per germline, CDR1 SGHDT and CDR2 YYEEEE. V lost 4 bases, J lost 6 bases, and 6 bases stayed unmatched. DNA of the CDR3: TGTGCCAGCAGCGGGGACAGAAGGAAGACCCAGTACTTC. It is translated as CASSGDRRKTQYF.

Only one count was recorded for this clone. The gene calls are TRBV5-1 and TRBJ2-1; D not resolved. The CDR3 extends over 13 amino acids. V lost 1 base to trimming and J lost 6 bases, with 8 bases between them. From germline, CDR1 is SGHRS and CDR2 YFSETQ. CDR3 amino acids: CASSLPPSNEQFF. The CDR3 DNA follows: TGCGCCAGCAGCTTGCCCCCCAGCAATGAGCAGTTCTTC. Complete variable domain (other parts from reference TRBV5-1 and TRBJ2-1): KAGVTQTPRYLIKTRGQQVTLSCSPISGHRSVSWYQQTPGQGLQFLFEYFSETQRNKGNFPGRFSGRQFSNSRSEMNVSTLELGDSALYLCASSLPPSNEQFFGPGTRLTVL.

This chain uses TRBV11-2 with TRBJ1-1; 7 nucleotides match TRBD1. Trimming at V came to 5 bases and at J to 0 bases, leaving 9 bases not matched to a gene. Germline values: CDR1 SGHAT, CDR2 FQNNGV. The CDR3 runs to 16 residues. The CDR3 coding sequence is TGTGCCAGCAGCAGCGGACAGGCCTCGATGAACACTGAAGCTTTCTTT. This translates into CASSSGQASMNTEAFF.

V is TRBV6-5 and J is TRBJ1-5, with D possibly being TRBD1 (5 bases). Germline V gives CDR1 MNHEY, CDR2 SVGAGI. Trimming shortened V by 6 bases and J by 0 bases, and 9 bases separated the two germline ends. The CDR3 spans 14 residues. The CDR3 DNA is TGTGCCAGCAGGGGGGGTGGTAGCAATCAGCCCCAGCATTTT. Translating gives CASRGGGSNQPQHF.

The chain is built from TRBV3-1 (or the pseudogene TRBV3-2) and TRBJ2-6; 13 bases line up with TRBD2. With 7 bases clipped from V and 0 bases from J, the junction kept 3 bases outside the gene matches. This CDR3 has 17 residues. CDR1 LGHDT and CDR2 YNNKEL come from the germline V gene (reference sequence). CDR3 loop: CASTGLAGVSGANVLTF. CDR3 in DNA: TGTGCCAGCACCGGACTAGCGGGAGTCTCTGGGGCCAACGTCCTGACTTTC.

The rearrangement uses TRBV5-5 and TRBJ1-5, with D maybe TRBD1 (5 bases). The V and J ends lost 0 bases and 0 bases respectively, with 10 bases between them. Germline-derived CDR1 and CDR2 are SGHKS and YYEKEE (reference sequence). The CDR3 totals 16 residues. CDR3 in DNA: TGTGCCAGCAGCTTGGGTTCAGGGCTTAGCAATCAGCCCCAGCATTTT. This gives the protein CASSLGSGLSNQPQHF.

The V gene is TRBV7-2, the J gene TRBJ2-7; 11 bases agree with TRBD2. This CDR3 has 15 amino acids. Germline assignment: CDR1 SGHTA and CDR2 FQGNSA. The V segment lost 1 base and the J segment 2 bases; nucleotides outside the gene matches: 1. The CDR3 protein is CASSLGGLAAYEQYF. The CDR3 DNA reads TGTGCCAGCAGCTTAGGGGGACTAGCGGCCTACGAGCAGTACTTC.

This sequence joins TRBV2 and TRBJ2-2; TRBD1 is a possible D gene (5 bases). Trimming left V 6 bases short and J 6 bases short, with 14 bases between. Per the germline V gene, CDR1 is SNHLY and CDR2 is FYNNEI. The CDR3 totals 14 residues. CDR3 sequence: CASSRIGVPGELFF. The CDR3 nucleotides read TGTGCCAGCAGCCGAATAGGGGTCCCCGGGGAGCTGTTTTTT.

The CDR3 protein is CASRGLTQGYTF. CDR3 in DNA: TGTGCCTCACGGGGTCTAACTCAGGGCTACACCTTC. The chain is built from TRBV9 and TRBJ1-2; D gene ambiguous. The CDR3 length is 12 residues. V gave up 10 bases and J gave up 8 bases, with 18 bases separating them. The V gene's germline CDR1 is SGDLS and CDR2 YYNGEE.

The rearrangement uses TRBV21-1 and TRBJ2-4; TRBD1 reflects the table's D call only, with no check against the DNA. TRBV21-1 is shown as a pseudogene. The CDR3 is 19 amino acids. This CDR3 is CASSKERQGLKIAKNIQYF. The DNA of the CDR3 is TGTGCCAGCAGCAAAGAGAGACAGGGGTTAAAGATAGCCAAAAACATTCAGTACTTC.

This chain connects TRBV5-6 to TRBJ2-3, with 12 bases aligning to TRBD2. Germline loops: CDR1 SGHDT, CDR2 YYEEEE. The CDR3 runs to 17 residues. The V gene end was trimmed by 1 base and the J gene end by 1 base; junction bases not matched to a gene: 4. This chain's CDR3 is CASSLLAGGLGTDTQYF. The CDR3 DNA follows: TGTGCCAGCAGCTTGCTAGCGGGAGGGTTGGGCACAGATACGCAGTATTTT.

This chain joins TRBV7-2 and TRBJ1-5; D possibly corresponds to TRBD1 (5 bases). Trimming removed 1 base from V and 2 bases from J, with 9 bases in between. CDR1 and CDR2 from the germline V gene are SGHTA and FQGNSA. The CDR3 has 15 residues. CDR3 coding DNA: TGTGCCAGCAGCTTAGTGGGGGGGGGCAATCAGCCCCAGCATTTT. It encodes CASSLVGGGNQPQHF.

The chain joins TRBV7-2 to TRBJ1-1; no reliable D call. The germline V gene encodes CDR1 SGHTA and CDR2 FQGNSA. The CDR3 spans 15 residues. Trimming shortened V by 1 base and J by 1 base, and 10 bases separated the two germline ends. CDR3: CASSLGGGPNTEAFF. Written as DNA, the CDR3 is TGTGCCAGCAGCTTAGGGGGAGGACCGAACACTGAAGCTTTCTTT.

This clone was recorded only once. The rearrangement joins TRBV6-5 to TRBJ2-1; D call uncertain. Per the germline V gene, CDR1 is MNHEY and CDR2 is SVGAGI. The V and J ends lost 6 bases and 5 bases respectively, with 5 bases between them. CDR3 length: 11 amino acids. CDR3: CASSFDNEQFF. The CDR3 DNA follows: TGTGCCAGCAGCTTTGACAATGAGCAGTTCTTC.